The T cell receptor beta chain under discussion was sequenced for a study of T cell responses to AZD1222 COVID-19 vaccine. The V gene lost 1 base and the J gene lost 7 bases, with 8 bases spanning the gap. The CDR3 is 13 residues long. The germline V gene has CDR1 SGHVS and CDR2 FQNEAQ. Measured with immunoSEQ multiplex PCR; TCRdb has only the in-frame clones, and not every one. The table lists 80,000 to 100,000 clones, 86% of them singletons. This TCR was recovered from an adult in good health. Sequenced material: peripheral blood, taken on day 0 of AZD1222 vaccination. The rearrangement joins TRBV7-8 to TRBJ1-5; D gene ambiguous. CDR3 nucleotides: TGTGCCAGCAGCTTAGTTGAGAGACAGCCCCAGCATTTT. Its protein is CASSLVERQPQHF. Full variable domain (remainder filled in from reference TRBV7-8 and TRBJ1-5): GAGVSQSPRYKVAKRGQDVALRCDPISGHVSLFWYQQALGQGPEFLTYFQNEAQLDKSGLPSDRFFAERPEGSVSTLKIQRTQQEDSAVYLCASSLVERQPQHFGDGTRLSIL.